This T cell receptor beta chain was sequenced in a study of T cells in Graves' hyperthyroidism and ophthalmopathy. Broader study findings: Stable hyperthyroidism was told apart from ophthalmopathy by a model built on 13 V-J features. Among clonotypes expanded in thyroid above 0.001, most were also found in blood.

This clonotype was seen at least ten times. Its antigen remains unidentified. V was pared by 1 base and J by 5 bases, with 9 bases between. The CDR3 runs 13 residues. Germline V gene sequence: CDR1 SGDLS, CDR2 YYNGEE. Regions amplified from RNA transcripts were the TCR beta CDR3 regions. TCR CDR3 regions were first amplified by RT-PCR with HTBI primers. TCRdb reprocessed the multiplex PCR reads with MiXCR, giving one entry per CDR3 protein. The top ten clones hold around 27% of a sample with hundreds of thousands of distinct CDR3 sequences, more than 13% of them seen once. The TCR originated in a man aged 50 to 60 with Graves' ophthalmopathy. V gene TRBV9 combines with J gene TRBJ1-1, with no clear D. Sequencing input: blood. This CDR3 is CASSVSAGTEAFF. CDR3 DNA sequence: TGTGCCAGCAGCGTATCCGCGGGAACTGAAGCTTTCTTT.